This T cell receptor (beta chain) was obtained from a study of T cell responses to AZD1222 COVID-19 vaccine. Here immunoSEQ multiplex PCR was the method, and the copy in TCRdb shows in-frame clones only, minus some. The sample shows around 140,000 clones, approximately 91% of them seen only once. This CDR3 comprises 15 residues. The chain couples TRBV21-1 to TRBJ1-4. TRBV21-1 is listed as a pseudogene. This TCR came from an adult who received the MenACWY meningococcal vaccine as a control. This material consisted of peripheral blood, taken 28 days after the second dose of the MenACWY control vaccine. The CDR3 protein is CASSKRAYDNEKLFF. The CDR3 coding sequence is TGTGCCAGCAGCAAAAGGGCTTATGATAATGAAAAACTGTTTTTT.